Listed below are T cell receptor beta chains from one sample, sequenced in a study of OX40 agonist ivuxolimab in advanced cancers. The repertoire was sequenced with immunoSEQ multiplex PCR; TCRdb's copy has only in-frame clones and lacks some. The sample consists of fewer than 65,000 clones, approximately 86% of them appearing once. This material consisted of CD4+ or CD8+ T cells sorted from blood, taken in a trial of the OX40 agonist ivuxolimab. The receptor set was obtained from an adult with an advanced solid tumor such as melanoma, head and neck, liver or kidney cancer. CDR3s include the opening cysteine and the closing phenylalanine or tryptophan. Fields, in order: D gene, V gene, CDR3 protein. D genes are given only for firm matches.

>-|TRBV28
CASTTGDTEAFF
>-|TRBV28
CASSLSGHYGYTF
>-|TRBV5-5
CASSLARGEGDTQYF
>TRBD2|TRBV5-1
CASSLETGGINEQFF
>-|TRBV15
CATSRVGHPQHF
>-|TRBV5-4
CASSLFQGYEQYF
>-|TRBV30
CAWKLLGDFYGYTF
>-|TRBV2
CASKERVGKDTQYF
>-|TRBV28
CASVQGGYSNQPQHF
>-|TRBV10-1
CASSESGTPYGYTF
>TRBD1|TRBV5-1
CASSLGTGEHEQYF
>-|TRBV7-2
CASSLNIGRQYF
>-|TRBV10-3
CAISARENDGYTF
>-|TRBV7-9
CASSLGALARSYNEQFF
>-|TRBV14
CASSQDRDFHTEAFF
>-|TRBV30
CAWSEWSGANVLTF
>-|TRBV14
CASSQGTVNAFF
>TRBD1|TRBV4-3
CASSQDGPGQGTDTQYF
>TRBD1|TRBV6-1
CASSSGTGGETQYF
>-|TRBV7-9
CASSPNIVSGELFF
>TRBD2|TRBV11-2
CASSLAGGEVKTQYF
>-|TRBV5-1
CASSPGAAGSEQYF
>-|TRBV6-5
CASRRGRATTTEAFF
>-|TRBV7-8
CASSLTRQVGFHDF
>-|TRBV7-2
CASSLTRGGEQFF
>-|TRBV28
CASSALRDRTDTQYF
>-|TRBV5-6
CASRRFNSHNRANVLTF
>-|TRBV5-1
CASSPERGQLRGDTQYF
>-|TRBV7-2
CASSLGGTDTQYF
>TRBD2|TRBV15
CATSRDPGGMGFTYEQYF
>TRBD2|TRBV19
CASSGRAISYNEQFF